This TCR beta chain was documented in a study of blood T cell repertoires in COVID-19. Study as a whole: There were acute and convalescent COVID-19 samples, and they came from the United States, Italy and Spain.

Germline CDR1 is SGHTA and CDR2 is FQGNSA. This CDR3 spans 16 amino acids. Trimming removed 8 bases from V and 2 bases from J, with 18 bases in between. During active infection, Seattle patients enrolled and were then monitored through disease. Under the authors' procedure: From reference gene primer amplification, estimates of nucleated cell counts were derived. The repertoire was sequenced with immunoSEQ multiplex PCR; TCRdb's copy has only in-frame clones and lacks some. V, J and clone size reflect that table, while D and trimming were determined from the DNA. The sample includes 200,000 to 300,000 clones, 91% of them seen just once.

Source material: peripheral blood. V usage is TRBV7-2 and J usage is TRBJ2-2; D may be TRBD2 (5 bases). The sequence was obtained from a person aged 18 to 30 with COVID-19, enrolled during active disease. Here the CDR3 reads CASELGWGANTGELFF. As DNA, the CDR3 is TGTGCCAGCGAACTTGGCTGGGGAGCCAACACCGGGGAGCTGTTTTTT. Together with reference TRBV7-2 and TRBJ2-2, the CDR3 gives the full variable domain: GAGVSQSPSNKVTEKGKDVELRCDPISGHTALYWYRQSLGQGLEFLIYFQGNSAPDKSGLPSDRFSAERTGGSVSTLTIQRTQQEDSAVYLCASELGWGANTGELFFGEGSRLTVL.